The source of this TCR beta chain is a study of early T cells in non-severe SARS-CoV-2 infection. Turning to the study itself: Unsorted whole-blood RNA was sequenced in bulk, leaving chains unpaired. Whole-study findings and limits: Database matching using VDJdb favored anti-spike CD8 responses, with private and CD4 specificities left missing.

CDR1 and CDR2 from the germline V gene are MNHEY and SVGAGI. J was trimmed by 7 bases and V by 8 bases; bases with no gene match: 7. The CDR3 covers 13 residues. To note about this clonotype: Antigen specificity is unknown.

Individual cDNA molecules each received unique molecular identifiers attached to them. In TCRdb, the 5' RACE reads were re-called with MiXCR into one record per CDR3 protein. The data show 80,000 to 95,000 distinct CDR3 sequences, with approximately 15% seen just once and about 5% held by the top ten. V is TRBV6-5 and J is TRBJ2-5; 10 bases align to TRBD1. Sequences were derived from whole blood, sampled at baseline. This receptor was identified in an adult who was a healthcare worker with PCR-confirmed SARS-CoV-2 infection or an uninfected control (not recorded which). CDR3 DNA sequence: TGTGCCAGCTGGGACAGGGGCGAGGGGACCCAGTACTTC. Translating it yields CASWDRGEGTQYF.